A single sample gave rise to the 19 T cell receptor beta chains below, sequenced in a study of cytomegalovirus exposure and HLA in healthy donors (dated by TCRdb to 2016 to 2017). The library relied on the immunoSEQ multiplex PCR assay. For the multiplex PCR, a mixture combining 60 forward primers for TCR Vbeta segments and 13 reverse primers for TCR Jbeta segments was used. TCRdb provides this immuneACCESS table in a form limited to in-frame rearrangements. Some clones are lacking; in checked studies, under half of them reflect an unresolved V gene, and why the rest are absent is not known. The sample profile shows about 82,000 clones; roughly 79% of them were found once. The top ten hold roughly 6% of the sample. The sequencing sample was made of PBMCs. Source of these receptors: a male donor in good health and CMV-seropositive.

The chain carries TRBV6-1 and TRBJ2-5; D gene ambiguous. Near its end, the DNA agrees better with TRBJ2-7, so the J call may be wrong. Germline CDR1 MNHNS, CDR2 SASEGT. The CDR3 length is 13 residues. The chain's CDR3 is CASSEDLRYEQYF. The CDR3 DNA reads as TGTGCCAGCAGTGAAGACTTAAGATACGAGCAGTACTTC.

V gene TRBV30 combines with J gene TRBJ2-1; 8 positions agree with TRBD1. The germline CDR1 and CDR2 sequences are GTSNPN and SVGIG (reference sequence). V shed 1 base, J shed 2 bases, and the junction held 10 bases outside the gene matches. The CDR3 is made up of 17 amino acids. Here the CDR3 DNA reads TGTGCCTGGAGTGGAACCTCCGGGACAGGTCCCTACAATGAGCAGTTCTTC. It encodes CAWSGTSGTGPYNEQFF.

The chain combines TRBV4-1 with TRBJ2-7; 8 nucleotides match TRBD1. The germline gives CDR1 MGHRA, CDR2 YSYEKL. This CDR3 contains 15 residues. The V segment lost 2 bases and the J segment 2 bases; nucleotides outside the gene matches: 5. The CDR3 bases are TGCGCCAGCAGCCAATCGACAGGGGATGCCTACGAGCAGTACTTC. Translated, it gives CASSQSTGDAYEQYF.

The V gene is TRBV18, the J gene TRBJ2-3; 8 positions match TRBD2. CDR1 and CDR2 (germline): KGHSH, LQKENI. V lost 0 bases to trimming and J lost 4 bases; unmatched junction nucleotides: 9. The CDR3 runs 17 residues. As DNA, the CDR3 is TGTGCCAGCTCACCACCGCGGGTCGGGAGGGGGTCAGATACGCAGTATTTT. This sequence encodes CASSPPRVGRGSDTQYF.

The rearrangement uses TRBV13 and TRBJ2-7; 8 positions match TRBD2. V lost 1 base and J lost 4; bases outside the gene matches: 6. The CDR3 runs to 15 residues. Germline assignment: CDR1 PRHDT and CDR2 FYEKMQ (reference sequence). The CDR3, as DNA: TGTGCCAGCAGCTTAGCGGGGGGGCTGGGGTACGAGCAGTACTTC. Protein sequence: CASSLAGGLGYEQYF.

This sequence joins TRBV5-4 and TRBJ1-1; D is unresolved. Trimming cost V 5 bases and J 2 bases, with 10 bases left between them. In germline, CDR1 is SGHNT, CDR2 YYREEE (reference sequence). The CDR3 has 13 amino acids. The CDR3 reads CASRRPENTEAFF. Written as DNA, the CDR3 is TGTGCCAGCAGGCGGCCGGAAAACACTGAAGCTTTCTTT.

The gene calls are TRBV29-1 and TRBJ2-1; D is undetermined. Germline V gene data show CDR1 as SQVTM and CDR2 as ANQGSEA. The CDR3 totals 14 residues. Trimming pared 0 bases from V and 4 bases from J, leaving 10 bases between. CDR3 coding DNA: TGCAGCGTTGAAGAAACCCCTAGATACAATGAGCAGTTCTTC. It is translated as CSVEETPRYNEQFF.

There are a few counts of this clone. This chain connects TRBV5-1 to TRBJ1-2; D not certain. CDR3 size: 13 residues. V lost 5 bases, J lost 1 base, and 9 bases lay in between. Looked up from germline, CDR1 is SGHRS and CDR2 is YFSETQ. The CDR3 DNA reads TGCGCCAGCAGGGTTCACAGTAACTATGGCTACACCTTC. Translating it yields CASRVHSNYGYTF.

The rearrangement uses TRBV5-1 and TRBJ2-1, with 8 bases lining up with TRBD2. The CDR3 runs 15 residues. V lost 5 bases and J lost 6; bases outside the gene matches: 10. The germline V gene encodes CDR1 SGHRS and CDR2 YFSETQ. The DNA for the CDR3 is TGCGCCAGCAGACTGGGGCTAGCGGGCCTCAATGAGCAGTTCTTC. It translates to CASRLGLAGLNEQFF.

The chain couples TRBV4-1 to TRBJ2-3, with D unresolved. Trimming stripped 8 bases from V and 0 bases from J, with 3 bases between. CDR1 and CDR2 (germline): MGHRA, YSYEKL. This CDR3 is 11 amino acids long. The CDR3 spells CASSSTDTQYF. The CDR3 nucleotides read TGCGCCAGCTCTAGCACAGATACGCAGTATTTT.

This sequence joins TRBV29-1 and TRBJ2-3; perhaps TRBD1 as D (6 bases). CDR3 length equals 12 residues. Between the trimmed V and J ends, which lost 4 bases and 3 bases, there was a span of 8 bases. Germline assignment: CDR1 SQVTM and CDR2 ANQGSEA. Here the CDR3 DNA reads TGCAGCGTTGCAGGGGAAACAGATACGCAGTATTTT. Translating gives CSVAGETDTQYF.

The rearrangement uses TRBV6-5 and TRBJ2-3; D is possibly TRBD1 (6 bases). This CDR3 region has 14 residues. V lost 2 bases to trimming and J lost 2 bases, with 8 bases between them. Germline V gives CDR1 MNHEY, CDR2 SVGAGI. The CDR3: CASSYTGPTDTQYF. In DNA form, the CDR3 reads TGTGCCAGCAGTTACACAGGGCCCACAGATACGCAGTATTTT.

The CDR3 DNA sequence: TGTGCCTGGGAAAGGGCGGGAGGCGAGACCCAGTACTTC. Translated: CAWERAGGETQYF. The chain recombines TRBV30 with TRBJ2-5; TRBD2 matches at 8 bases. The CDR3 is 13 amino acids. Germline CDR1 reads GTSNPN; CDR2 reads SVGIG (reference sequence). Trimming cost V 5 bases and J 5 bases; bases outside gene matches: 7.

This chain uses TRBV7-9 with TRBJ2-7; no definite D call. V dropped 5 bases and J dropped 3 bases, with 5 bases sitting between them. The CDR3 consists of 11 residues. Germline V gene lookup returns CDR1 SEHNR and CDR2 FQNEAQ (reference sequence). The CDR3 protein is CASSPGYEQYF. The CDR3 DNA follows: TGTGCCAGCAGCCCGGGCTACGAGCAGTACTTC.

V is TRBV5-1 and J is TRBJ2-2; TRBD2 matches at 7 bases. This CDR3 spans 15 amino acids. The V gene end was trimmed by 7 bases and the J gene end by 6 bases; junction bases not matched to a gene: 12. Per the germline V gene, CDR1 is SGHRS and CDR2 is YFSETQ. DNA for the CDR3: TGCGCCAGCCGCGTCGGGGCGGGAGATTCCGGGGAGCTGTTTTTT. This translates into CASRVGAGDSGELFF.

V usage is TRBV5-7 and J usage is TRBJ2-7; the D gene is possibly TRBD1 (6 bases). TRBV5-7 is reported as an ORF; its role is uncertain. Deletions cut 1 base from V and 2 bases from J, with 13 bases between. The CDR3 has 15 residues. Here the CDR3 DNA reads TGTGCCAGCAGCTTGAAGCCAGGGGCGGCCTACGAGCAGTACTTC. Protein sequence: CASSLKPGAAYEQYF.

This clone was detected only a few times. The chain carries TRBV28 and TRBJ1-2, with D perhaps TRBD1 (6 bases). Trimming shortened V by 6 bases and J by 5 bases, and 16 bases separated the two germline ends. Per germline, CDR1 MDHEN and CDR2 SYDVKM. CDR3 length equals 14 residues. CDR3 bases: TGTGCCAGCAGCACAGGGAGGGCTCGGTATGGCTACACCTTC. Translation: CASSTGRARYGYTF.

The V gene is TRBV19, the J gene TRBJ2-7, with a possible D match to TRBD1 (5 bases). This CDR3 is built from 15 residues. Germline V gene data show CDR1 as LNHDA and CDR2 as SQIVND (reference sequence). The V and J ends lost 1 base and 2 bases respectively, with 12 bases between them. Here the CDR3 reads CASSIGQGLTYEQYF. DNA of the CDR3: TGTGCCAGTAGTATAGGTCAGGGCCTAACCTACGAGCAGTACTTC.

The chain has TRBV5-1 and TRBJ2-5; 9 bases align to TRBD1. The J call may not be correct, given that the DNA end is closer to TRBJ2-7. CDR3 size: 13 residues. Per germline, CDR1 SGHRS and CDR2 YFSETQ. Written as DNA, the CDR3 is TGCGCCAGCAGCCCGGACAGGGGTTACGAGCAGTACTTC. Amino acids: CASSPDRGYEQYF.